These 11 T cell receptor beta chains were all obtained from the same sample, sequenced in a study of cytotoxic CD8 clonotypes in ibrutinib-treated CLL (dated by TCRdb to about 2021). Taken with the paper, the label for time point translates to: progressive disease on ibrutinib. Libraries came from the immunoSEQ multiplex PCR assay. TCRdb provides this immuneACCESS table in a form limited to in-frame rearrangements. Some clones are lacking; in checked studies, under half of them reflect an unresolved V gene, and why the rest are absent is not known. This sample gives 35,000 to 45,000 clones in total; about two thirds of them show up just once. The ten most abundant clones make up over 15% of the sample. The sequences come from PBMCs, collected at disease progression, from a patient treated with ibrutinib. The origin of the receptors is a human donor with chronic lymphocytic leukemia.

The rearrangement uses TRBV9 and TRBJ1-1; D ambiguous. Germline V CDR1 and CDR2: SGDLS, YYNGEE. The CDR3 length is 15 residues. Between the trimmed V and J ends, which lost 0 bases and 4 bases, there was a span of 13 bases. The CDR3 coding sequence is TGTGCCAGCAGCGTAGACGCGAGGGTCGGCACTGAAGCTTTCTTT. Its protein is CASSVDARVGTEAFF.

The chain combines TRBV2 with TRBJ2-2, with D perhaps TRBD1 or TRBD2 (5 bases each). CDR1 is SNHLY and CDR2 is FYNNEI in the germline V gene. Trimming took off 0 bases at V and 4 bases at J, with 12 bases between the two ends. There are 16 residues in the CDR3. The CDR3 sequence: CASSEAGTGITGELFF. The CDR3 DNA reads as TGTGCCAGCAGTGAAGCGGGGACGGGGATCACCGGGGAGCTGTTTTTT.

The rearrangement uses TRBV6-6 and TRBJ2-2; D unresolved. CDR1 is MNHNY, CDR2 SVGAGI, per germline (reference sequence). Trimming cost V 2 bases and J 5 bases, with 12 bases left between them. This CDR3 comprises 15 residues. CDR3 loop: CASSYPEQKTGELFF. The CDR3 bases are TGTGCCAGCAGTTACCCTGAACAGAAAACCGGGGAGCTGTTTTTT.

The rearrangement uses TRBV29-1 and TRBJ2-3; D might be TRBD1 (8 bases). CDR3 length equals 16 residues. With 6 bases removed from V and 3 bases from J, the gap between germline ends came to 22 bases. Germline CDR1 and CDR2: SQVTM and ANQGSEA. CDR3 DNA: TGCAGCGTCCACGGGACCCCACAGGGGGGGACAGATACGCAGTATTTT. Protein: CSVHGTPQGGTDTQYF.

J is TRBJ1-4 and V is TRBV6-1; no reliable D call. Germline CDR1 reads MNHNS; CDR2 reads SASEGT. Trimming removed 3 bases from V and 0 bases from J, with 11 bases in between. The CDR3 loop spans 16 amino acids. The CDR3 DNA reads TGTGCCAGCAGTGAGGGTCTTGGGCCAACTAATGAAAAACTGTTTTTT. Protein product: CASSEGLGPTNEKLFF.

This clone has more than one count but fewer than ten. This sequence joins TRBV12-5 and TRBJ2-5, with 9 bases aligning to TRBD2. V gave up 7 bases and J gave up 6 bases; unmatched junction bases: 15. The CDR3 is 16 residues long. CDR1 is LGHNT, CDR2 FRNRAP, per germline. CDR3 loop: CASEYFGAGGPQTQYF. CDR3 nucleotides: TGTGCTAGTGAATATTTTGGTGCGGGGGGGCCCCAGACCCAGTACTTC.

The V and J genes are TRBV2 and TRBJ1-2; D not certain. Trimming stripped 2 bases from V and 8 bases from J, with 9 bases between. Germline CDR1 and CDR2: SNHLY and FYNNEI. This CDR3 has 12 amino acids. The CDR3 nucleotides are TGTGCCAGCAGTGAAATGGCAGCCGGCTACACCTTC. This translates into CASSEMAAGYTF.

The V call is TRBV5-1, the J call TRBJ2-2; tentative D call: TRBD1 (5 bases). V lost 2 bases, J lost 5 bases, and 13 bases lay in between. Germline CDR1 reads SGHRS; CDR2 reads YFSETQ. The CDR3 is 15 amino acids. The CDR3 loop is CASSFGQGWTGELFF. In DNA, the CDR3 is TGCGCCAGCAGCTTTGGTCAGGGTTGGACCGGGGAGCTGTTTTTT.

The chain joins TRBV25-1 to TRBJ1-2, with 7 bases lining up with TRBD1. Germline V gene data show CDR1 as MGHDK and CDR2 as SYGVNS. The CDR3 runs to 14 residues. V lost 3 bases, J lost 4 bases, and 5 bases stayed unmatched. DNA for the CDR3: TGTGCCAGCAGTGACTTAGGACAGGTCTATGGCTACACCTTC. This gives the protein CASSDLGQVYGYTF.

This sequence joins TRBV7-9 and TRBJ1-2; D is uncertain. The CDR3 is 12 residues long. From germline, CDR1 is SEHNR and CDR2 FQNEAQ (reference sequence). V was clipped by 1 base and J by 7 bases, with 7 bases between them. The DNA of the CDR3 is TGTGCCAGCAGCTTAGTGGCATCTGGCTACACCTTC. Protein product: CASSLVASGYTF.

The chain is built from TRBV9 and TRBJ2-3, with D possibly matching TRBD2 (6 bases). This CDR3 spans 15 amino acids. Germline CDR1 SGDLS, CDR2 YYNGEE. The V and J ends lost 4 bases and 6 bases respectively, with 18 bases between them. For the CDR3, the DNA is TGTGCCAGCAGCCCCCGGGGGTCTAGCGCGGATACGCAGTATTTT. Encoded protein: CASSPRGSSADTQYF. Looking up the rest from reference TRBV9 and TRBJ2-3 gives the full variable domain: DSGVTQTPKHLITATGQRVTLRCSPRSGDLSVYWYQQSLDQGLQFLIQYYNGEERAKGNILERFSAQQFPDLHSELNLSSLELGDSALYFCASSPRGSSADTQYFGPGTRLTVL.